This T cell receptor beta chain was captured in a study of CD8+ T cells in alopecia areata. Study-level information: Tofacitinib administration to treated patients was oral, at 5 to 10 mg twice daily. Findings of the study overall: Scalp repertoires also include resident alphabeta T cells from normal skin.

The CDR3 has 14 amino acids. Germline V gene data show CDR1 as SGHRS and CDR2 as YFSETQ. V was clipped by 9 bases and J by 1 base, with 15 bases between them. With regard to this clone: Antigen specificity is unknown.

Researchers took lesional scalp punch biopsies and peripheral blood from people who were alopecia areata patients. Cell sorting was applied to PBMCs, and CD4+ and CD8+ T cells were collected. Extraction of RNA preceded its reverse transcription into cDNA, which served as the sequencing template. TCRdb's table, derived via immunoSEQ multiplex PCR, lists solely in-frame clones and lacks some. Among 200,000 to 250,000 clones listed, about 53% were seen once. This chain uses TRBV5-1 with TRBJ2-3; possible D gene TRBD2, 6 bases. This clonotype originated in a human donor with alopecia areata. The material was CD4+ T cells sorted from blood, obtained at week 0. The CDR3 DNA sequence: TGCGCCACTACGACGGAGCGGGGCACAGATACGCAGTATTTT. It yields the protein CATTTERGTDTQYF.